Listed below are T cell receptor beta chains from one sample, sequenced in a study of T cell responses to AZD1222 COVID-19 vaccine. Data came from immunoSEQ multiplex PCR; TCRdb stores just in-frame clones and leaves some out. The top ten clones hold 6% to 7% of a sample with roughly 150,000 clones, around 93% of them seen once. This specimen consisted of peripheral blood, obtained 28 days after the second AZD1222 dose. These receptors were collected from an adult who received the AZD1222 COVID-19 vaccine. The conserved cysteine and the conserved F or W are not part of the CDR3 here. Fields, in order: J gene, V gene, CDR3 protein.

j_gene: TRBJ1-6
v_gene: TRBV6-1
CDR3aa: ASSEPLQGGLH

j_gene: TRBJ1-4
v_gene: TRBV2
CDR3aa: ASVERTGGSGLF

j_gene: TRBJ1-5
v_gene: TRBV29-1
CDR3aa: SVVLGQGIQPQH

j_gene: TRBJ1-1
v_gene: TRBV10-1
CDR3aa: ASSGAGGINTEAF

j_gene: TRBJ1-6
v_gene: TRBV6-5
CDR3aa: ASSTQEGLGSPLH

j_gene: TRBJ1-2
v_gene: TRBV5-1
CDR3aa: ASSSGQPPYGYT

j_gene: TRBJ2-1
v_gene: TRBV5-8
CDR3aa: ASKMDFYNEQF

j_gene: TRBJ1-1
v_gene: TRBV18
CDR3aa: ASSQGVTEAF

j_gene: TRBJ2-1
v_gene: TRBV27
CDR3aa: ASRITGTSGNEQF

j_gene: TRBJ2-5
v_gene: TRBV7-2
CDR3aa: ASRSGLASETQY

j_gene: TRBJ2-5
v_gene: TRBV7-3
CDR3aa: ASSVTGATEETQY

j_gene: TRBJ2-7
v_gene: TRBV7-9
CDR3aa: ASSAGTTSSYEQY

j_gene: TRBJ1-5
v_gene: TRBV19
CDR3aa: ASSIRGTGTLLSLSEPQH

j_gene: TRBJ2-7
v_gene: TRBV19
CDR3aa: ASMSPFYEQY

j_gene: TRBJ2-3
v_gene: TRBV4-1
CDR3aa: ASSQEARGPDTQY

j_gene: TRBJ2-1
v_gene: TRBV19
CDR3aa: ASSIVRNEQF

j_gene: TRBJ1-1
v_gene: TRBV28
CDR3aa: ASSFAFLGSPNTEAF

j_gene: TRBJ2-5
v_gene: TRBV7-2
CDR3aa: ASSRRGGRETQY

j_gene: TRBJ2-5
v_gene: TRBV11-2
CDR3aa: ASSRSRQPGTQY

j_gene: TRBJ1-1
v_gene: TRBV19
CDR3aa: ASSKLPGQGANTEAF

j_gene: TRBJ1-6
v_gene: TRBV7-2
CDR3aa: ASSAETGFESPLH

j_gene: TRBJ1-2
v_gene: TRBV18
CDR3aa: ASSPLDGNGYT